Listed here are 27 T cell receptor beta chains from one sample, sequenced in a study of graft-versus-host responses after intestinal transplantation. The antigens these receptors bind are not known. Data came from immunoSEQ multiplex PCR; TCRdb stores just in-frame clones and leaves some out. This table has tens of thousands of clones, approximately 82% appearing once. Sequences were derived from unstimulated CD8+ T cells sorted from spleen or lymph node cells, sampled before transplant. The receptors originated from a human donor who was the organ donor for an intestinal transplant.

This clone was seen more than once but under ten times. The chain uses TRBV12-5 and TRBJ1-3; D remains ambiguous. V was clipped by 7 bases and J by 3 bases, with 16 bases between them. The CDR3 sequence is 15 residues long. The V gene's germline CDR1 is LGHNT and CDR2 FRNRAP. The CDR3 sequence: CASVYPGENGNTIYF. The DNA of the CDR3 is TGTGCTAGTGTATACCCCGGGGAGAATGGAAACACCATATATTTT.

The chain links TRBV7-8 to TRBJ1-5; TRBD1 matches at 7 bases. After removal of 1 base from V and 5 bases from J, the junction contained 5 bases not matched to a gene. Germline V gene sequence: CDR1 SGHVS, CDR2 FQNEAQ. This CDR3 has 15 residues. The CDR3 region has the DNA TGTGCCAGCAGCTTAGGAGGGGGCAGAGATCAGCCCCAGCATTTT. Amino acid sequence: CASSLGGGRDQPQHF.

The V call is TRBV30, the J call TRBJ2-1, with D uncertain. Trimming took off 4 bases at V and 10 bases at J, with 14 bases between the two ends. CDR1 GTSNPN and CDR2 SVGIG come from the germline V gene (reference sequence). The CDR3 extends over 12 amino acids. CDR3 region: CAWTSAYDEQFF. CDR3 nucleotides: TGTGCCTGGACGTCTGCGTACGACGAGCAGTTCTTC.

The chain links TRBV11-2 to TRBJ2-1; no reliable D call. V lost 0 bases to trimming and J lost 0 bases, with 6 bases between them. Germline V gene lookup returns CDR1 SGHAT and CDR2 FQNNGV. The CDR3 has 15 residues. In DNA, the CDR3 is TGTGCCAGCAGCTTAGAAGGGCCCTCCTACAATGAGCAGTTCTTC. It translates to CASSLEGPSYNEQFF.

The chain employs TRBV7-2 and TRBJ2-3; 7 nucleotides align to TRBD2. V dropped 1 base and J dropped 4; count of bases not matched to a gene: 5. Germline V gene sequence: CDR1 SGHTA, CDR2 FQGNSA. CDR3 length: 15 amino acids. CDR3 in amino acids: CASSLVGGYADTQYF. As DNA, the CDR3 is TGTGCCAGCAGCTTAGTCGGGGGGTACGCAGATACGCAGTATTTT. Full variable domain (missing parts from reference TRBV7-2 and TRBJ2-3): GAGVSQSPSNKVTEKGKDVELRCDPISGHTALYWYRQSLGQGLEFLIYFQGNSAPDKSGLPSDRFSAERTGGSVSTLTIQRTQQEDSAVYLCASSLVGGYADTQYFGPGTRLTVL.

The rearrangement links TRBV13 to TRBJ2-7, with 9 nucleotides matching TRBD1. The CDR3 is made up of 14 amino acids. Per the germline V gene, CDR1 is PRHDT and CDR2 is FYEKMQ (reference sequence). Unmatched junction bases numbered 5, after V lost 5 bases and J lost 3 bases. CDR3 sequence: CASSAGTGHYEQYF. The CDR3 DNA follows: TGTGCCAGCAGCGCCGGGACAGGGCACTACGAGCAGTACTTC.

This chain links TRBV28 with TRBJ2-3, with D unresolved. CDR1 is MDHEN and CDR2 is SYDVKM in the germline V gene. Trimming removed 8 bases from V and 2 bases from J, with 11 bases in between. This CDR3 comprises 13 residues. The CDR3 region is CASYRRYTDTQYF. The CDR3 region has the DNA TGTGCCAGCTATAGACGGTACACAGATACGCAGTATTTT.

The chain has TRBV10-1 and TRBJ2-3; the D is unclear. Trimming cost V 4 bases and J 3 bases, with 8 bases left between them. This CDR3 contains 13 residues. Germline CDR1 WNHNN, CDR2 SYGVQD (reference sequence). CDR3 loop: CASSGPGTDTQYF. The CDR3 region has the DNA TGCGCCAGCAGTGGACCTGGGACAGATACGCAGTATTTT.

The chain joins TRBV27 to TRBJ2-1; the D gene is possibly TRBD2 (6 bases). Trimming took off 3 bases at V and 4 bases at J, with 16 bases between the two ends. The germline gives CDR1 MNHEY, CDR2 SMNVEV (reference sequence). The length of the CDR3 is 16 residues. Written as DNA, the CDR3 is TGTGCCAGCAGTTTGAAGGCGGGGAGACTATACAATGAGCAGTTCTTC. It encodes CASSLKAGRLYNEQFF.

The V and J genes are TRBV9 and TRBJ2-1; possible D gene TRBD1, 5 bases. This CDR3 is 14 amino acids long. The germline CDR1 and CDR2 sequences are SGDLS and YYNGEE. Deletions cut 4 bases from V and 7 bases from J, with 15 bases between. CDR3 nucleotides: TGTGCCAGCAGCTCCCTCCAGGGCCCAAATGAGCAGTTCTTC. Translating it yields CASSSLQGPNEQFF.

The chain combines TRBV6-1 with TRBJ2-3; 10 nucleotides match TRBD2. The CDR3 loop spans 17 amino acids. Germline CDR1 reads MNHNS; CDR2 reads SASEGT. After removal of 3 bases from V and 2 bases from J, the junction contained 8 bases not matched to a gene. CDR3 nucleotides: TGTGCCAGCAGTGAGCTAGCGGGGGCCTCCCCCACAGATACGCAGTATTTT. Amino acid sequence: CASSELAGASPTDTQYF.

This chain connects TRBV19 to TRBJ2-5; 7 bases align to TRBD1. The J call may not be correct, given that the DNA end is closer to TRBJ2-7. The germline V gene has CDR1 LNHDA and CDR2 SQIVND (reference sequence). The CDR3 has 14 residues. The CDR3 DNA reads TGTGCCAGTAGTATAGGGCAGGGGGTCAACGAGCAGTACTTC. This encodes CASSIGQGVNEQYF.

The J gene is TRBJ2-1, the V gene TRBV27, with TRBD2 matching over 14 bases. The J segment lost 2 bases and the V segment lost 0 bases, leaving 3 bases of the junction unmatched. The CDR3 loop spans 18 amino acids. Germline V gene data show CDR1 as MNHEY and CDR2 as SMNVEV (reference sequence). The CDR3: CASSLSWTSGRTYNEQFF. CDR3 DNA: TGTGCCAGCAGTTTATCGTGGACTAGCGGGAGGACCTACAATGAGCAGTTCTTC.

The chain recombines TRBV12-5 with TRBJ2-7, with TRBD1 identical over 7 bases. The germline V gene has CDR1 LGHNT and CDR2 FRNRAP. With V trimmed by 7 bases and J by 9 bases, 12 bases remained unmatched. The CDR3 sequence is 13 residues long. In DNA, the CDR3 is TGTGCTAGTGTCGACAGGGACATTTTCGGGCAGTACTTC. This codes for CASVDRDIFGQYF. The full variable domain, with the rest looked up from reference TRBV12-5 and TRBJ2-7, is DARVTQTPRHKVTEMGQEVTMRCQPILGHNTVFWYRQTMMQGLELLAYFRNRAPLDDSGMPKDRFSAEMPDATLATLKIQPSEPRDSAVYFCASVDRDIFGQYFGPGTRLTVT.

This clone was seen only a few times. V gene TRBV27 combines with J gene TRBJ2-7; 8 nucleotides agree with TRBD1. Per germline, CDR1 MNHEY and CDR2 SMNVEV (reference sequence). The V gene end was trimmed by 8 bases and the J gene end by 7 bases; junction bases not matched to a gene: 7. This CDR3 comprises 12 residues. CDR3 residues: CASFRGPGEQYF. The CDR3 DNA follows: TGTGCCAGCTTCAGGGGGCCGGGAGAGCAGTACTTC.

This clone has only one observation. The chain has TRBV2 and TRBJ2-1; D unresolved. Germline CDR1 reads SNHLY; CDR2 reads FYNNEI. V lost 6 bases, J lost 6 bases, and 6 bases lay in between. The CDR3 has 11 residues. The CDR3 is CASRRSNEQFF. The CDR3 DNA reads TGTGCCAGCAGGAGGAGCAATGAGCAGTTCTTC.

The chain employs TRBV6-1 and TRBJ2-1; D is possibly TRBD1 or TRBD2 (6 bases each). Trimming cost V 1 base and J 8 bases, with 12 bases left between them. The CDR3 loop spans 14 amino acids. In germline, CDR1 is MNHNS, CDR2 SASEGT. CDR3 bases: TGTGCCAGCAGTGAAGTGGGGGGCAGGGATGAGCAGTTCTTC. Translating it yields CASSEVGGRDEQFF.

The chain recombines TRBV11-2 with TRBJ1-6; 7 bases agree with TRBD1. J lost 7 bases, V lost 3 bases, and 9 bases had no gene match. The CDR3 spans 16 residues. Germline CDR1 and CDR2: SGHAT and FQNNGV. The CDR3 DNA is TGTGCCAGCAGCTTGGCCCGACAGGGACGGAATTCACCCCTCCACTTT. Translated, it gives CASSLARQGRNSPLHF.

The chain recombines TRBV7-8 with TRBJ2-3; D might be TRBD1 (6 bases). The length of the CDR3 is 20 residues. V was shortened by 1 base and J by 4 bases, with 27 bases between the two germline ends. Germline CDR1 is SGHVS and CDR2 is FQNEAQ. The CDR3 region has the DNA TGTGCCAGCAGCTTAGTCAGGGGAGCGGCGGCCCGCAATGGGGCAGATACGCAGTATTTT. Translation: CASSLVRGAAARNGADTQYF.

The chain employs TRBV7-4 and TRBJ2-3; 13 bases are shared with TRBD2. Germline assignment: CDR1 SGHVT and CDR2 SQSDAQ. Unmatched junction bases numbered 6, after V lost 2 bases and J lost 7 bases. The length of the CDR3 is 16 residues. Written as DNA, the CDR3 is TGTGCCAGCAGCTTAAGACTAGCGGGGGGCCTCAATACGCAGTATTTT. It codes for CASSLRLAGGLNTQYF.

The CDR3 DNA sequence: TGCGCCAGCAGCCACACCGGGGACCTTCCCTACGAGCAGTACTTC. This gives the protein CASSHTGDLPYEQYF. The V call is TRBV4-1, the J call TRBJ2-7; D is tentatively TRBD1 or TRBD2 (5 bases each). The CDR3 totals 15 residues. CDR1 and CDR2 from the germline V gene are MGHRA and YSYEKL. Trimming took 3 bases from V and 2 from J, leaving 14 bases between them.

The gene calls are TRBV7-6 and TRBJ2-3, with 9 bases fitting TRBD2. CDR1 SGHVS and CDR2 FNYEAQ come from the germline V gene. This CDR3 spans 16 amino acids. After removal of 0 bases from V and 2 bases from J, the junction contained 3 bases not matched to a gene. DNA for the CDR3: TGTGCCAGCAGCTTAGCTAGCGGGGGCGACACAGATACGCAGTATTTT. Protein product: CASSLASGGDTDTQYF.

This clone was seen once. This rearrangement joins TRBV4-1 to TRBJ1-5; possibly TRBD1 for D (5 bases). CDR1 is MGHRA and CDR2 is YSYEKL in the germline V gene. The CDR3 contains 16 residues. V lost 1 base to trimming and J lost 0 bases, with 10 bases between them. CDR3 in DNA: TGCGCCAGCAGCCAAGTGGGGGGGGTTAGCAATCAGCCCCAGCATTTT. Its translation is CASSQVGGVSNQPQHF.

This clone was seen only a few times. CDR3 in DNA: TGCGCCAGCAGCCAAGATTACGGGGGGTCCTACCCCCTCCACTTT. Translating it yields CASSQDYGGSYPLHF. The chain employs TRBV4-3 and TRBJ1-6; D may be TRBD1 (5 bases). This CDR3 is built from 15 residues. Germline values: CDR1 LGHNA, CDR2 YSLEER. V gave up 0 bases and J gave up 13 bases, with 16 bases separating them.

The J gene is TRBJ2-1, the V gene TRBV28; 10 bases agree with TRBD2. CDR1 and CDR2 (germline): MDHEN, SYDVKM. After removal of 6 bases from V and 6 bases from J, the junction contained 5 bases not matched to a gene. The CDR3 spans 14 residues. Here the CDR3 DNA reads TGTGCCAGCAGCCGGGGACTAGCGTTCAATGAGCAGTTCTTC. The encoded protein is CASSRGLAFNEQFF. Complete variable domain (other parts from reference TRBV28 and TRBJ2-1): DVKVTQSSRYLVKRTGEKVFLECVQDMDHENMFWYRQDPGLGLRLIYFSYDVKMKEKGDIPEGYSVSREKKERFSLILESASTNQTSMYLCASSRGLAFNEQFFGPGTRLTVL.

This chain links TRBV30 with TRBJ2-1, with unresolved D. The germline V gene encodes CDR1 GTSNPN and CDR2 SVGIG (reference sequence). The CDR3 consists of 15 residues. The V and J ends lost 0 bases and 8 bases respectively, with 17 bases between them. CDR3 amino acids: CAWSVLSADGDEQFF. The CDR3 nucleotides read TGTGCCTGGAGTGTACTGAGCGCCGATGGGGATGAGCAGTTCTTC.

This clone was observed a single time. This sequence joins TRBV2 and TRBJ2-1, with 9 bases fitting TRBD2. The CDR3 runs to 16 residues. The germline CDR1 and CDR2 sequences are SNHLY and FYNNEI. The J segment lost 8 bases and the V segment lost 1 base, leaving 9 bases of the junction unmatched. The CDR3 loop is CASSEGQREVVDEQFF. In nucleotides, the CDR3 is TGTGCCAGCAGTGAAGGGCAGCGGGAGGTGGTCGATGAGCAGTTCTTC.